What follows is one TCR beta chain and its context. The record originates from a study of shared clonotypes between healthy human individuals. Clones were read by immunoSEQ multiplex PCR, and TCRdb kept only the in-frame ones, dropping some. The data show about a million clones, about 75% seen once. Trimming removed 4 bases from V and 0 bases from J; junction bases left unmatched: 3. Germline assignment: CDR1 SGHTA and CDR2 FQGNSA. The CDR3 covers 16 residues. The gene calls are TRBV7-2 and TRBJ2-7, with TRBD2 matching 13 bases. The TCR originated in a man aged 18-30 years in good health. Sequencing used memory CD4+ T cells sorted from blood. The subset was: CD45RA-negative fraction. CDR3 amino acids: CASSSGLAGSSYEQYF. CDR3 DNA sequence: TGTGCCAGCAGCTCGGGACTAGCGGGATCCTCCTACGAGCAGTACTTC.